A selection of T cell receptor beta chains follows, all from one sample in a study of shared clonotypes between healthy human individuals. Here immunoSEQ multiplex PCR was the method, and the copy in TCRdb shows in-frame clones only, minus some. The sample includes about 670,000 clones, about two thirds of them seen just once. The sample consisted of memory CD4+ T cells sorted from blood. Receptors originate from a woman under 40 in good health. Both conserved end residues are part of each CDR3. D genes are given only for firm matches. Rows may omit the clone size; those that give it use once, few, many or a size class.

cdr3_nt	cdr3_aa	clone_size	v_call	d_call	j_call
TGCGCCAGCAGCTTGGAGGGAGTATACGAGCAGTACTTC	CASSLEGVYEQYF	-	TRBV5-1	-	TRBJ2-7
TGTGCCAGAAGTCCACGGGAGTGGGACGTCAATGAGCAGTTCTTC	CARSPREWDVNEQFF	-	TRBV5-3	-	TRBJ2-1
TGTGCCAGCAGCTTGGAGCGGGCCTACGAGCAGTACTTC	CASSLERAYEQYF	-	TRBV5-5	-	TRBJ2-7
TGCGCCAGCAGTTCGGACAAGACTTTCCCCAATGAGCAGTTCTTC	CASSSDKTFPNEQFF	few	TRBV5-1	-	TRBJ2-1
TGTGCCAGCAGCGTAGTGGGAAACACAGATACGCAGTATTTT	CASSVVGNTDTQYF	-	TRBV9	-	TRBJ2-3
TGTGCCAGCAGCCAAGACCCCAACGGGAAGGGAGATACGCAGTATTTT	CASSQDPNGKGDTQYF	few	TRBV4-2	-	TRBJ2-3
TGTGCCAGCAGTTACCCGGTCGGAACCTCCTACGAGCAGTACTTC	CASSYPVGTSYEQYF	-	TRBV6-5	-	TRBJ2-7
TGTGCCAGTGTATGGACGGACCTCTCCTACGAGCAGTACTTC	CASVWTDLSYEQYF	many	TRBV19	-	TRBJ2-7
TGTGCCAGCAGACCACGGGCCCAGTCTAACCAAGAGACCCAGTACTTC	CASRPRAQSNQETQYF	-	TRBV7-9	-	TRBJ2-5
TGCGCCAGCAGACGACTAGCGGGAGACACCGGGGAGCTGTTTTTT	CASRRLAGDTGELFF	-	TRBV5-1	TRBD2	TRBJ2-2
TGTGCCAGCACCTCAGGGCTCTCACCCCTCCACTTT	CASTSGLSPLHF	-	TRBV25-1	-	TRBJ1-6
TGTGCCAGCAGTGGGGGCAGGGGGCTCAGCAATGAGCAGTTCTTC	CASSGGRGLSNEQFF	once	TRBV27	TRBD1	TRBJ2-1
TGTGCCAGCAGCCAGAGAGCATGGGCTGAGAACACTGAAGCTTTCTTT	CASSQRAWAENTEAFF	few	TRBV4-2	-	TRBJ1-1
TGCGCCAGCAGCTTGGCCGTCACCTTAAACTATGGCTACACCTTC	CASSLAVTLNYGYTF	few	TRBV5-1	-	TRBJ1-2
TGTGCCAGCAGTGAAGGCGGGACAGGACTTAACTATGGCTACACCTTC	CASSEGGTGLNYGYTF	-	TRBV6-1	TRBD1	TRBJ1-2
TGCGCCAGCAGCGGAGGACTAGCGCAAATTACCTACGAGCAGTACTTC	CASSGGLAQITYEQYF	many	TRBV5-1	TRBD2	TRBJ2-7
TGTGCCAGCTCCACCGTAGGACAGGGGTCTAATGAGCAGTTCTTC	CASSTVGQGSNEQFF	few	TRBV18	TRBD1	TRBJ2-1
TGTGCCACCAAGGGACTAGCGGTTCTCAAGTCCTACGAGCAGTACTTC	CATKGLAVLKSYEQYF	-	TRBV10-3	TRBD2	TRBJ2-7
TGTGCCAGCAGTGAATTTCGCAGCCAAGAGACCCAGTACTTC	CASSEFRSQETQYF	-	TRBV2	-	TRBJ2-5
TGCGCCAGCAGCCTAACTGAGCTAGCGGGAGCCGAGCAGTACTTC	CASSLTELAGAEQYF	-	TRBV10-2	TRBD2	TRBJ2-7
TGTGCCAGCAGCGGCGATAGCGGGAGGCCCACAGATACGCAGTATTTT	CASSGDSGRPTDTQYF	-	TRBV9	TRBD2	TRBJ2-3
TGTGCCAGCAGTACAGGACAGGGGAAAGCTTTCTTT	CASSTGQGKAFF	many	TRBV28	TRBD1	TRBJ1-1
TGTGCCAGCAGCGTAGGATCTAGCGGGAGGTCAGATACGCAGTATTTT	CASSVGSSGRSDTQYF	-	TRBV9	TRBD2	TRBJ2-3
TGTGCCAGCAGTCTAGACGGGGCGGGGAATCAGCCCCAGCATTTT	CASSLDGAGNQPQHF	many	TRBV28	-	TRBJ1-5
TGTGCCAGCTCGCCGGGACAGGGGAAAGAGACCCAGTACTTC	CASSPGQGKETQYF	-	TRBV18	TRBD1	TRBJ2-5
TGCGCCAGCAGCTTTGGACAGACAGATACGCAGTATTTT	CASSFGQTDTQYF	many	TRBV5-1	-	TRBJ2-3
TGTGCCAGCAGCTTAAGGTTCGGACTAGCGGGAAATACCGGGGAGCTGTTTTTT	CASSLRFGLAGNTGELFF	-	TRBV7-9	TRBD2	TRBJ2-2
TGTGCCATCAGTGAGTCGACGGGACAGGGTACTTGGGAGCAGTACTTC	CAISESTGQGTWEQYF	many	TRBV10-3	TRBD1	TRBJ2-7
TGTGCCACCAGCAGAGCAGGACAGGTCAATCAGCCCCAGCATTTT	CATSRAGQVNQPQHF	once	TRBV15	TRBD1	TRBJ1-5
TGTGCCAGCAGTCCCCTGAGGGGAGGTGGTCAGCCCCAGCATTTT	CASSPLRGGGQPQHF	few	TRBV28	-	TRBJ1-5
TGTGCCAGCAGTTTCGGCGGGAGTACTAACACCGGGGAGCTGTTTTTT	CASSFGGSTNTGELFF	-	TRBV28	TRBD2	TRBJ2-2
TGTGCCAGCAGCTTTGGTCAGACTAATGAAAAACTGTTTTTT	CASSFGQTNEKLFF	-	TRBV7-9	-	TRBJ1-4
TGTGCCAGCAAATTAGAGGGACACCACTACGAGCAGTACTTC	CASKLEGHHYEQYF	-	TRBV28	-	TRBJ2-7
TGCGCCAGCAGCCCCTCGGGACAGTACAATGAGCAGTTCTTC	CASSPSGQYNEQFF	-	TRBV10-1	TRBD1	TRBJ2-1
TGTGCCAGCAGTGAAGACAGGCATCGAGGCTACACCTTC	CASSEDRHRGYTF	few	TRBV6-1	-	TRBJ1-2
TGTGCCACCGCCGCGGGACAGGGATCCTACGAGCAGTACTTC	CATAAGQGSYEQYF	-	TRBV15	TRBD1	TRBJ2-7
TGTGCCAGCAGCGAAGACACAGGAGCGGATACGCAGTATTTT	CASSEDTGADTQYF	-	TRBV7-9	-	TRBJ2-3
TGTGCCAGCAGTGAACCCCATGAGCAGTTCTTC	CASSEPHEQFF	-	TRBV6-5	-	TRBJ2-1
TGTGCCAGTAGTATCCGGTCCCAGGGAACCTATCCGCACTTC	CASSIRSQGTYPHF	-	TRBV19	-	TRBJ2-5
TGCGCCAGCAGCCCGCGCGGACTAGCGGGCTTTAGCTACGAGCAGTACTTC	CASSPRGLAGFSYEQYF	once	TRBV5-1	TRBD2	TRBJ2-7
TGTGCCATCAGAGAGTTAGCGGGAGTGGCGGAGTTCTTC	CAIRELAGVAEFF	few	TRBV10-3	TRBD2	TRBJ2-1